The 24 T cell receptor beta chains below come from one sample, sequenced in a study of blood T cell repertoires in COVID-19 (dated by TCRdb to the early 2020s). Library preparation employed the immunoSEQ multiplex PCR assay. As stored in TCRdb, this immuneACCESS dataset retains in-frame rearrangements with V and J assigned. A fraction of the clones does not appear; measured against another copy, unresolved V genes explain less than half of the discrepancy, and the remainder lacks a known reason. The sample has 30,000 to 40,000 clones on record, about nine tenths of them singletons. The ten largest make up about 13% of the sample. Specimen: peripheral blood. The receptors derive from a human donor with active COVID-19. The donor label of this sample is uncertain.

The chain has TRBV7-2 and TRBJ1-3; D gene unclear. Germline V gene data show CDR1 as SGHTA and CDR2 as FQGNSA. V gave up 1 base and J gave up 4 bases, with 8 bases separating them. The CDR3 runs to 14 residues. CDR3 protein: CASSLGSLGNTIYF. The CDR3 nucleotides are TGTGCCAGCAGCTTAGGCAGTTTGGGAAACACCATATATTTT.

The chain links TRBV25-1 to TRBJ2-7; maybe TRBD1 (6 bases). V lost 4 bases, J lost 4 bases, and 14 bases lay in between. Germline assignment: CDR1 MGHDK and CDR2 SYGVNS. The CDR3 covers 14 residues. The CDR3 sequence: CASSADTGWYEQYF. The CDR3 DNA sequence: TGTGCCAGCAGTGCCGACACAGGGTGGTACGAGCAGTACTTC.

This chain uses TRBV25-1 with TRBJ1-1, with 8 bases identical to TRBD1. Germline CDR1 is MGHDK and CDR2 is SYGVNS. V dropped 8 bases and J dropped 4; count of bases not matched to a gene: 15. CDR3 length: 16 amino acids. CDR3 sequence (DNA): TGTGCCAGCGCCGATGCTCGTCAGGGGGCTATCACTGAAGCTTTCTTT. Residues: CASADARQGAITEAFF.

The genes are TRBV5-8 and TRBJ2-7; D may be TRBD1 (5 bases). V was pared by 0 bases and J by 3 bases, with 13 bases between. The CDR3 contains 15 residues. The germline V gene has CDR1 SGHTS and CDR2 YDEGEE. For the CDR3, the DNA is TGTGCCAGCAGCTTGGATCGAGCCAGGGTCTACGAGCAGTACTTC. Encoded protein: CASSLDRARVYEQYF.

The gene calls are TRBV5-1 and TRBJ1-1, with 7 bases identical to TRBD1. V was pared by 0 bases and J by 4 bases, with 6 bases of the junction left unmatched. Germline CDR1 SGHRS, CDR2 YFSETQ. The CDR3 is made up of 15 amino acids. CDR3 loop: CASSLAGGRATEAFF. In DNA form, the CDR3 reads TGCGCCAGCAGCTTGGCAGGGGGTCGGGCCACTGAAGCTTTCTTT.

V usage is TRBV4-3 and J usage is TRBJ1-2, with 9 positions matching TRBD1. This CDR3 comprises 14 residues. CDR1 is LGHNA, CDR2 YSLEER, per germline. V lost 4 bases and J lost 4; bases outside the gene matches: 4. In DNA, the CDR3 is TGCGCCAGCAGCCCCGGGACAGGGACCTATGGCTACACCTTC. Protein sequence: CASSPGTGTYGYTF.

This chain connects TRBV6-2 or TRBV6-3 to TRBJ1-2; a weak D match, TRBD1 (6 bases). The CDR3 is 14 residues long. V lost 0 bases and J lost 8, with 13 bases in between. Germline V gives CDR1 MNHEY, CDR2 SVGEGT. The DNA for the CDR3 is TGTGCCAGCAGTTACTCTATCCCAGGGGCAGGCTACACCTTC. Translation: CASSYSIPGAGYTF.

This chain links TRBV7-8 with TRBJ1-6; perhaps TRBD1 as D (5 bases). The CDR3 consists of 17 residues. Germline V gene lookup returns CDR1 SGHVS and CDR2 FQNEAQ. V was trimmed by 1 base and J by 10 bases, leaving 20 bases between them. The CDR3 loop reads CASSLGPWDFKGSPLHF. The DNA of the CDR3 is TGTGCCAGCAGCTTAGGACCCTGGGACTTTAAGGGATCACCCCTCCACTTT.

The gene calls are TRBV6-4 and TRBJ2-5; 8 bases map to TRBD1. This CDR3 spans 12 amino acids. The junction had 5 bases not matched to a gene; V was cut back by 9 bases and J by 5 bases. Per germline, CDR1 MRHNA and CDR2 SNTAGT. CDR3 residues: CASEQGVETQYF. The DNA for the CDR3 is TGTGCCAGTGAACAGGGGGTCGAGACCCAGTACTTC.

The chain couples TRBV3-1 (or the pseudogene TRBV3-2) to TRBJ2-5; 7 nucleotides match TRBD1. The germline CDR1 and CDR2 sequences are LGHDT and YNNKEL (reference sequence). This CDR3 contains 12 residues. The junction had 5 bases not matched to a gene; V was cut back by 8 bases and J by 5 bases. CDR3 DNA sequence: TGTGCCAGCTGGGGGACAGCGGAGACCCAGTACTTC. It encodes CASWGTAETQYF.

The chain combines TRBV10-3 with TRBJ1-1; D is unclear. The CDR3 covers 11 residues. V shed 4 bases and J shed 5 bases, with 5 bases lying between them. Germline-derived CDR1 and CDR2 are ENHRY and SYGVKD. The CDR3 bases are TGTGCCATCAGTGCCAGTACTGAAGCTTTCTTT. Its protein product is CAISASTEAFF.

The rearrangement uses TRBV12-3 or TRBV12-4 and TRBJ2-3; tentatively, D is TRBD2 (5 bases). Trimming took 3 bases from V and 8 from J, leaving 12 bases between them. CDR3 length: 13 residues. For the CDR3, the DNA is TGTGCCAGCAGTTTTAACACACGGGGTACGCAGTATTTT. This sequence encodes CASSFNTRGTQYF.

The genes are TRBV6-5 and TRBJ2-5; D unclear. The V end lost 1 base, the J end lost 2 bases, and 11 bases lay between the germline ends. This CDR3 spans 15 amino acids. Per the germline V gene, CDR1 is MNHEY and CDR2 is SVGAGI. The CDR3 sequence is CASSYFLAQQETQYF. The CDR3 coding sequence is TGTGCCAGCAGTTACTTCTTGGCACAACAAGAGACCCAGTACTTC.

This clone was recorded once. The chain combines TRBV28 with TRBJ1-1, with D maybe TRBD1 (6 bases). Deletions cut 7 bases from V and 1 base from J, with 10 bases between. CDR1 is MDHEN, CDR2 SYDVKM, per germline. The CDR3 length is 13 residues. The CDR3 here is CASKQGRNTEAFF. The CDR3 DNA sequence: TGTGCCAGCAAACAGGGTCGGAACACTGAAGCTTTCTTT. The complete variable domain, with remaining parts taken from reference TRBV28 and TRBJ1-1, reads DVKVTQSSRYLVKRTGEKVFLECVQDMDHENMFWYRQDPGLGLRLIYFSYDVKMKEKGDIPEGYSVSREKKERFSLILESASTNQTSMYLCASKQGRNTEAFFGQGTRLTVV.

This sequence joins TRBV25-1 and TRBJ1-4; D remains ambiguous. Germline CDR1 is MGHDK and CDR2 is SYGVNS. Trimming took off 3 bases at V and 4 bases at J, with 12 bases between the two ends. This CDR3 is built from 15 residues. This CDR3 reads CASSDHGAGNEKLFF. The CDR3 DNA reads TGTGCCAGCAGTGACCATGGAGCGGGTAATGAAAAACTGTTTTTT.

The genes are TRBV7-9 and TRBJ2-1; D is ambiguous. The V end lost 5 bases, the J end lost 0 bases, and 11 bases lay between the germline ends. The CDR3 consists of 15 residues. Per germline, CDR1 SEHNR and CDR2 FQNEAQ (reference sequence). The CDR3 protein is CASSRPGGSYNEQFF. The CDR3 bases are TGTGCCAGCAGCCGCCCCGGCGGCTCCTACAATGAGCAGTTCTTC.

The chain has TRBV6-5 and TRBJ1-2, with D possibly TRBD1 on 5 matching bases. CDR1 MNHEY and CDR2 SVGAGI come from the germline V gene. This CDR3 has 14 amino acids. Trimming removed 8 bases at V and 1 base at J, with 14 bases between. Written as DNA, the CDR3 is TGTGCCAGCCGGCGGGGGGGTGATAACTATGGCTACACCTTC. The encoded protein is CASRRGGDNYGYTF.

The CDR3 loop is CASSQNPGQKVSGNTIYF. Here the CDR3 DNA reads TGTGCCAGCAGCCAAAACCCGGGACAGAAAGTCTCTGGAAACACCATATATTTT. The genes are TRBV3-1 (or the pseudogene TRBV3-2) and TRBJ1-3, with 7 bases that match TRBD1. With V trimmed by 2 bases and J by 0 bases, 10 bases remained unmatched. Germline V gene sequence: CDR1 LGHDT, CDR2 YNNKEL (reference sequence). The CDR3 is 18 amino acids.

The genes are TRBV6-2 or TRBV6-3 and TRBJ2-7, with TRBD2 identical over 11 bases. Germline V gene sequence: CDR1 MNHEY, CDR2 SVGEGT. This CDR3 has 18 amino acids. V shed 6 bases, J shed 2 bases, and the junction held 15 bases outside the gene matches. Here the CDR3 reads CASSRASGGPSGTYEQYF. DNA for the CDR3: TGTGCCAGCAGCCGAGCTAGCGGGGGGCCCTCTGGGACCTACGAGCAGTACTTC.

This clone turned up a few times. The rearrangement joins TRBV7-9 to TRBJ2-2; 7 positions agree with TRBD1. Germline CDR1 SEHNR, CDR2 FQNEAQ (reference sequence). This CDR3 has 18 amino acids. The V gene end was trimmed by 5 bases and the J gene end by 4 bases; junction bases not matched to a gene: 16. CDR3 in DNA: TGTGCCAGCAGCGATCTCCACAATAAAGGGGGCACCACCGGGGAGCTGTTTTTT. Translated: CASSDLHNKGGTTGELFF.

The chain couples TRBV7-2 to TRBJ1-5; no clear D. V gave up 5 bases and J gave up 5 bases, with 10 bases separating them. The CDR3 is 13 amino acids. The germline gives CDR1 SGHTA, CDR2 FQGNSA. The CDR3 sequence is CASSPGYYQPQHF. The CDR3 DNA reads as TGTGCCAGCAGCCCGGGGTATTATCAGCCCCAGCATTTT.

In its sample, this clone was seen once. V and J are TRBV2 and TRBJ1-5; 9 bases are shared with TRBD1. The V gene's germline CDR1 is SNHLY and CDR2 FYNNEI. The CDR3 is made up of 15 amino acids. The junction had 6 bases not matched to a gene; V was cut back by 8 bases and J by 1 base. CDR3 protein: CASGGTGQSNQPQHF. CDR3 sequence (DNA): TGTGCCAGCGGGGGGACAGGGCAGAGCAATCAGCCCCAGCATTTT.

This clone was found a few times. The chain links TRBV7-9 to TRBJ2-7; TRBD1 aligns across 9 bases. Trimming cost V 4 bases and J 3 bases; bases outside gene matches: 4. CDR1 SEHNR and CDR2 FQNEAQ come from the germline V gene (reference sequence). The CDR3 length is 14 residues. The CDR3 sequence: CASSSTGGRYEQYF. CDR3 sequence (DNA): TGTGCCAGCAGCTCAACAGGGGGCCGCTACGAGCAGTACTTC.

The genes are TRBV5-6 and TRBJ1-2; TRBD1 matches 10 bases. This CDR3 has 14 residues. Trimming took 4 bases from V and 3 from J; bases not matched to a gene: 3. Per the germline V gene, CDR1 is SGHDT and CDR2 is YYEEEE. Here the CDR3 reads CASSVTGGDYGYTF. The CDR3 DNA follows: TGTGCCAGCAGCGTGACAGGGGGCGACTATGGCTACACCTTC.